The sample holds a few counts of the clone carrying this TCR beta chain. The sample comes from a study of identical twins' blood T cells. A previously described protocol, modified, built RNA-based TCR cDNA libraries. TCRdb processed the 5' RACE reads anew with MiXCR; each CDR3 protein has one entry. The table includes roughly 380,000 distinct CDR3 sequences, under 30% detected once. The CDR3 length is 14 residues. The V and J ends lost 2 bases and 0 bases respectively, with 7 bases between them. Looked up from germline, CDR1 is MNHEY and CDR2 is SVGAGI. This sequence originates from a woman between 18 and 49 years old in good health. The chain carries TRBV6-5 and TRBJ1-1; unclear D gene. Sequencing used PBMCs. The CDR3 sequence is CASSYGNMNTEAFF. The DNA of the CDR3 is TGTGCCAGCAGTTACGGAAACATGAACACTGAAGCTTTCTTT.